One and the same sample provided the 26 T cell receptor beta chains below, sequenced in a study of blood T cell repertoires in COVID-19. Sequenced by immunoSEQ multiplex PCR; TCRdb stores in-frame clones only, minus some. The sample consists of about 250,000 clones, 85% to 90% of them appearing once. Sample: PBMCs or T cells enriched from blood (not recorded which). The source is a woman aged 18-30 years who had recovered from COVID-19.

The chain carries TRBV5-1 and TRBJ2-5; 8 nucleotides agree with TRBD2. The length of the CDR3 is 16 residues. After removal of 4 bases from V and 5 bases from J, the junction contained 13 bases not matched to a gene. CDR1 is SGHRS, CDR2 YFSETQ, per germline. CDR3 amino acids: CASSESIGLAGETQYF. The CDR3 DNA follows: TGCGCCAGCAGCGAAAGTATAGGACTAGCCGGGGAGACCCAGTACTTC. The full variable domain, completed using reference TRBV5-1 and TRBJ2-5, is KAGVTQTPRYLIKTRGQQVTLSCSPISGHRSVSWYQQTPGQGLQFLFEYFSETQRNKGNFPGRFSGRQFSNSRSEMNVSTLELGDSALYLCASSESIGLAGETQYFGPGTRLLVL.

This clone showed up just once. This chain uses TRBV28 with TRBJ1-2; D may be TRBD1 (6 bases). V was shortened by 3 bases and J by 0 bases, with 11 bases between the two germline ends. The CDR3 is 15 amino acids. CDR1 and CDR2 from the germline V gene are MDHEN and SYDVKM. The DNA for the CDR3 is TGTGCCAGCAGTTTTGGAGCAGGGGCTAACTATGGCTACACCTTC. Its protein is CASSFGAGANYGYTF.

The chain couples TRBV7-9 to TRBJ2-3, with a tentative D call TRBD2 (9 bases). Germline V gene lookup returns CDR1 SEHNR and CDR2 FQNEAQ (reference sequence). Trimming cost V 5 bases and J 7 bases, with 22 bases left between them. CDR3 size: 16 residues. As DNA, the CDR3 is TGTGCCAGCAGCCCCACAGGGGGGAGCGGGGGGAATACGCAGTATTTT. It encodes CASSPTGGSGGNTQYF.

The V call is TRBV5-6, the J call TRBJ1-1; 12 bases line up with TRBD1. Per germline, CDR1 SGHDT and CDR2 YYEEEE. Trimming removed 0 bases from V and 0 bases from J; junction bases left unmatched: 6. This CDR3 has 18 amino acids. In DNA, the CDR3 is TGTGCCAGCAGCTTGGGCGCGGGACAGGGGGCTTTGAACACTGAAGCTTTCTTT. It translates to CASSLGAGQGALNTEAFF. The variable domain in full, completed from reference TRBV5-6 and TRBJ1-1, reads DAGVTQSPTHLIKTRGQQVTLRCSPKSGHDTVSWYQQALGQGPQFIFQYYEEEERQRGNFPDRFSGHQFPNYSSELNVNALLLGDSALYLCASSLGAGQGALNTEAFFGQGTRLTVV.

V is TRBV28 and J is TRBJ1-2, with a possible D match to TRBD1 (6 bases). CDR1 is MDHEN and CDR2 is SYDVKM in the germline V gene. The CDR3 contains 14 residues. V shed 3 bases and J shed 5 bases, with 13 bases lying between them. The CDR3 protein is CASSFRTAGYGYTF. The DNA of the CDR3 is TGTGCCAGCAGTTTTCGGACAGCGGGGTATGGCTACACCTTC.

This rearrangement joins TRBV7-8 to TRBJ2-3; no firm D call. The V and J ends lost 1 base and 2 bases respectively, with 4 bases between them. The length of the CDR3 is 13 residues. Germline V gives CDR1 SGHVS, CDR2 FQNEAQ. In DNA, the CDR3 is TGTGCCAGCAGCTTAGTTCTCACAGATACGCAGTATTTT. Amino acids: CASSLVLTDTQYF.

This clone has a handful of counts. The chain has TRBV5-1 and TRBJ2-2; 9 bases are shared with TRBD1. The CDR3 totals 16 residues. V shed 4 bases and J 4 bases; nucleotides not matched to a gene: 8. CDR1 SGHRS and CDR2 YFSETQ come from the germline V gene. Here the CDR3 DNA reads TGCGCCAGCAGCCCCGGGACAGGGATCATCACCGGGGAGCTGTTTTTT. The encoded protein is CASSPGTGIITGELFF.

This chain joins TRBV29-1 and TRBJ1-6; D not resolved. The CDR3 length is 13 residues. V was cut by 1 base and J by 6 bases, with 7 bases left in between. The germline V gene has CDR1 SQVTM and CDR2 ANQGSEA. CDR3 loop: CSVEVAGNSPLHF. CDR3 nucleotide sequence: TGCAGCGTTGAAGTCGCGGGTAATTCACCCCTCCACTTT.

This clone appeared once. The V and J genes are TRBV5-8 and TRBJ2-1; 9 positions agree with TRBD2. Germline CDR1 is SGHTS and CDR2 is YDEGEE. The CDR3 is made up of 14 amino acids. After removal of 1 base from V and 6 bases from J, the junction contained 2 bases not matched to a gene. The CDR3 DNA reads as TGTGCCAGCAGCTTGCGCGGGGGGGCCAATGAGCAGTTCTTC. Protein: CASSLRGGANEQFF.

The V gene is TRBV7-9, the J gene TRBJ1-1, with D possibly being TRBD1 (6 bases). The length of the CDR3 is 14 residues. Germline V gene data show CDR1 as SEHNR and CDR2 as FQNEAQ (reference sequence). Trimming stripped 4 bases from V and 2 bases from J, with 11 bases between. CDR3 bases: TGTGCCAGCAGCTCAGGGGCAGGAAACACTGAAGCTTTCTTT. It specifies CASSSGAGNTEAFF.

CDR3 region: CASSPLSGTGAPGGYTF. CDR3 coding DNA: TGTGCCAGCAGTCCCCTCTCCGGGACAGGGGCCCCGGGTGGCTACACCTTC. The V call is TRBV28, the J call TRBJ1-2; 10 positions agree with TRBD1. The CDR3 is 17 residues long. Per the germline V gene, CDR1 is MDHEN and CDR2 is SYDVKM. V gave up 5 bases and J gave up 7 bases; unmatched junction bases: 16.

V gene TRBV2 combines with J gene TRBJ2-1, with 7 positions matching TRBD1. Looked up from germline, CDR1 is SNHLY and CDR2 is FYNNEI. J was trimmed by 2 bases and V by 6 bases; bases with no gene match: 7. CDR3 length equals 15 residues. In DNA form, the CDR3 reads TGTGCCAGCAGCGAACAGGGGTCTCCCTACAATGAGCAGTTCTTC. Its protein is CASSEQGSPYNEQFF. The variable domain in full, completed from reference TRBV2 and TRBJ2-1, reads EPEVTQTPSHQVTQMGQEVILRCVPISNHLYFYWYRQILGQKVEFLVSFYNNEISEKSEIFDDQFSVERPDGSNFTLKIRSTKLEDSAMYFCASSEQGSPYNEQFFGPGTRLTVL.

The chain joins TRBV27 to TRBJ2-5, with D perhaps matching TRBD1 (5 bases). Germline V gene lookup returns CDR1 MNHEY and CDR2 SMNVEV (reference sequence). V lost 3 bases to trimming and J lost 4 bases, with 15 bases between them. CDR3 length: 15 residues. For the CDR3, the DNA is TGTGCCAGCAGTTTGACAGAATGGGGCAGAGAGACCCAGTACTTC. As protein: CASSLTEWGRETQYF.

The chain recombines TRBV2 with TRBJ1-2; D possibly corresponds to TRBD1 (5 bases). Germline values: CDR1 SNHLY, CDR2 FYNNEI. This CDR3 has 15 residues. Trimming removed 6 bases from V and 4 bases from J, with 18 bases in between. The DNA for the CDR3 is TGTGCCAGCAGCCAAATCTTAACAGGCCTCTATGGCTACACCTTC. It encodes CASSQILTGLYGYTF.

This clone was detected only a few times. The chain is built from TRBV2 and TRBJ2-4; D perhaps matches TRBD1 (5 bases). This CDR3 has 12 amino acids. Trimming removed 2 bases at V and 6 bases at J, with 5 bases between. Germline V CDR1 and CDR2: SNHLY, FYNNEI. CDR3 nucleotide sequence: TGTGCCAGCAGTGAACAGGGAAACATTCAGTACTTC. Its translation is CASSEQGNIQYF.

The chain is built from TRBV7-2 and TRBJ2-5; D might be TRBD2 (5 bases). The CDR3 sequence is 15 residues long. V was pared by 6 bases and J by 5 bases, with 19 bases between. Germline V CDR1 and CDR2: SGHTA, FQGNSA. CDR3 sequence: CASSPNGGGGETQYF. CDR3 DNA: TGTGCCAGCAGTCCAAACGGAGGAGGCGGGGAGACCCAGTACTTC.

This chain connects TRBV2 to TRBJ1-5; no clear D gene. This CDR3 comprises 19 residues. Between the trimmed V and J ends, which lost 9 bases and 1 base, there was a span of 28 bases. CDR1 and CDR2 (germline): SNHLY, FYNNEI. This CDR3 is CASQLAPDRVLLSNQPQHF. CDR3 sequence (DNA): TGTGCCAGTCAGCTTGCACCCGACCGAGTACTATTGAGCAATCAGCCCCAGCATTTT.

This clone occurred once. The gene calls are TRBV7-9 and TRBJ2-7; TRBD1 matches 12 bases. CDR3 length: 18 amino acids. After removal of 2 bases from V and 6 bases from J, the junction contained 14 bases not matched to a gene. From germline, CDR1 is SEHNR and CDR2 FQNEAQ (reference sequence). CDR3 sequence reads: CASSLQGQGATSGSEQYF. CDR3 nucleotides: TGTGCCAGCAGCTTACAGGGACAGGGGGCGACCTCGGGTTCCGAGCAGTACTTC.

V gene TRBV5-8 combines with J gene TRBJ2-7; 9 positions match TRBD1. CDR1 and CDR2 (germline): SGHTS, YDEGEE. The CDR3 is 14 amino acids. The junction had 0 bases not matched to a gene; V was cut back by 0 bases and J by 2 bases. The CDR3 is CASSLGQGAYEQYF. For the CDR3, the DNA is TGTGCCAGCAGCTTGGGACAGGGGGCCTACGAGCAGTACTTC. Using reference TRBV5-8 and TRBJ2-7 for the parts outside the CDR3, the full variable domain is EAGVTQSPTHLIKTRGQQATLRCSPISGHTSVYWYQQALGLGLQFLLWYDEGEERNRGNFPPRFSGRQFPNYSSELNVNALELEDSALYLCASSLGQGAYEQYFGPGTRLTVT.

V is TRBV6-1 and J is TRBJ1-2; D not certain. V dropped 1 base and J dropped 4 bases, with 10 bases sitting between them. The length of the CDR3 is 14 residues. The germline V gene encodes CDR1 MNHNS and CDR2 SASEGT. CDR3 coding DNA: TGTGCCAGCAGTGAAGGAAGAGGAGGCTATGGCTACACCTTC. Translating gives CASSEGRGGYGYTF.

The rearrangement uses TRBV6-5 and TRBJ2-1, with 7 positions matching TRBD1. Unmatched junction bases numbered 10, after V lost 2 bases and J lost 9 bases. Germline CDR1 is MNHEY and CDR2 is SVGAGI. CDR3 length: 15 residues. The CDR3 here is CASSYGDRASGEQFF. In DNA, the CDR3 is TGTGCCAGCAGTTACGGAGACAGGGCCAGCGGTGAGCAGTTCTTC.

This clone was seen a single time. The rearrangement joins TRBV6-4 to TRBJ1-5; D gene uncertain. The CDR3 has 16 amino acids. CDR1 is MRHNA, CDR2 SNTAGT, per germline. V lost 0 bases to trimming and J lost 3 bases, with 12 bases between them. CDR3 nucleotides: TGTGCCAGCAGTGACTCGCGTACGGTGGTCAATCAGCCCCAGCATTTT. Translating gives CASSDSRTVVNQPQHF.

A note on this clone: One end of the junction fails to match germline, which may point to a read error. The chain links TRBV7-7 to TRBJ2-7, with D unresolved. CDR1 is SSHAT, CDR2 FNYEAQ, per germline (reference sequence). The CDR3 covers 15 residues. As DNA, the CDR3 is TGTGCTAGCAGCCCGACAACCCCGGTGGACTACGAGCAGTACTTC. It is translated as CASSPTTPVDYEQYF.

CDR3 nucleotides: TGCAGCGTTGAGGGACAGGGGACAGAGACCCAGTACTTC. This codes for CSVEGQGTETQYF. The J gene is TRBJ2-5, the V gene TRBV29-1, with 10 bases lining up with TRBD1. The V and J ends lost 3 bases and 4 bases, in that order; junction bases with no gene match: 2. Germline-derived CDR1 and CDR2 are SQVTM and ANQGSEA. The CDR3 runs to 13 residues.

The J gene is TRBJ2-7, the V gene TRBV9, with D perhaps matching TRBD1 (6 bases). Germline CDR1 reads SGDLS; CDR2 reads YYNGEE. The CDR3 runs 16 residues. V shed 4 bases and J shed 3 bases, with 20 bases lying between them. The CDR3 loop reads CASSLGRTATYYEQYF. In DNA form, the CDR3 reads TGTGCCAGCAGCCTAGGCCGGACAGCCACCTACTACGAGCAGTACTTC.

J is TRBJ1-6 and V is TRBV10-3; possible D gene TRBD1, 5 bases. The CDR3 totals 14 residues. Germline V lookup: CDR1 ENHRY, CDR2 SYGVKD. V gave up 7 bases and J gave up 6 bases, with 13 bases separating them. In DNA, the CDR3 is TGTGCCATCAAGACCGACAGTCGTAATTCACCCCTCCACTTT. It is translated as CAIKTDSRNSPLHF.